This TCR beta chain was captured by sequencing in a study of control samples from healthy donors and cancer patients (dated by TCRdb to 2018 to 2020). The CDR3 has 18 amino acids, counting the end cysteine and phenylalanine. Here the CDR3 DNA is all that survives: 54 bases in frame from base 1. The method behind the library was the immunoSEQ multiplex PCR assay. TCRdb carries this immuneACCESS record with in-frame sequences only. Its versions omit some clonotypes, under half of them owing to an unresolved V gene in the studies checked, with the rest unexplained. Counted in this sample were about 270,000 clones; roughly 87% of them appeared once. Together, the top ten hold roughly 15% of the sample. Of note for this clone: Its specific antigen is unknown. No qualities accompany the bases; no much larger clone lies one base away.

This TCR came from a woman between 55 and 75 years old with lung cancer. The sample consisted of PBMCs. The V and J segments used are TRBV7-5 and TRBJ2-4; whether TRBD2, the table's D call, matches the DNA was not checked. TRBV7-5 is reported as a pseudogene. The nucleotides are TGTGCCAGAAGCCCCCAAATGCGGCCCTGGAGGGCCAAAAACATTCAGTACTTC. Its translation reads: CARSPQMRPWRAKNIQYF.